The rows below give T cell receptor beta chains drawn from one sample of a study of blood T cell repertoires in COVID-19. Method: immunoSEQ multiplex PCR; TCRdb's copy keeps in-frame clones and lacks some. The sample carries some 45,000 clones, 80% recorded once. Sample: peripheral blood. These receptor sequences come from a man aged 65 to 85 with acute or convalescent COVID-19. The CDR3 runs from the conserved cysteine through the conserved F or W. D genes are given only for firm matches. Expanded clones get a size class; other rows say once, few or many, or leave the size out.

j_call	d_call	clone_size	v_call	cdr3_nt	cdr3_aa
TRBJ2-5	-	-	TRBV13	TGTGCCAGCAGCCAAAGGGGGGGGACCTACCAAGAGACCCAGTACTTC	CASSQRGGTYQETQYF
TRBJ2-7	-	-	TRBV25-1	TGTGCCAGCAGGGTGGCGGGATCCTACGAGCAGTACTTC	CASRVAGSYEQYF
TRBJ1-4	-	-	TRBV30	TGTGCCTGGAGTTACTGGGCAGGGAAGTGGGAAAAACTGTTTTTT	CAWSYWAGKWEKLFF
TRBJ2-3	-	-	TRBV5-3	TGTGCCAGAAGTTTCGGCGTGGGTCGGGGCACAGATACGCAGTATTTT	CARSFGVGRGTDTQYF
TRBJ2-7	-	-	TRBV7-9	TGTGCCAGCAGCTTATCCGCGGGGCTCTACGAGCAGTACTTC	CASSLSAGLYEQYF
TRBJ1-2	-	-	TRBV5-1	TGCGCCAGCATCGAGGAGACAGGCCGGCGTGGCTACACCTTC	CASIEETGRRGYTF
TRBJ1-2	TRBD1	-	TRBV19	TGTGCCAGTAGTAAAACAGGGGAGCGAGCTAACTATGGCTACACCTTC	CASSKTGERANYGYTF
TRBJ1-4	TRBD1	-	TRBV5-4	TGTGCCAGCAGCCTGGGACAGGGTGGGAGTGGAACTAATGAAAAACTGTTTTTT	CASSLGQGGSGTNEKLFF
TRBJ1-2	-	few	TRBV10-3	TGTGCCATCACCGGGGACTTTTCCTATGGCTACACCTTC	CAITGDFSYGYTF
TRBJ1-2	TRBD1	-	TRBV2	TGTGCCAGCAGTGAATTGGGACAGACTAACTATGGCTACACCTTC	CASSELGQTNYGYTF
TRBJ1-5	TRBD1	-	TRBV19	TGTGCCAGTAGTTCCGGGACAGGGGCTCTGCTAAATCAGCCCCAGCATTTT	CASSSGTGALLNQPQHF
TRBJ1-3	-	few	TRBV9	TGTGCCAGCAGCGGAGCCTTCGGAGGAACTGGAAACACCATATATTTT	CASSGAFGGTGNTIYF
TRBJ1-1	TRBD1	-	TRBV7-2	TGTGCCAGCAGCCCGCGGACAGGGCTGAACACTGAAGCTTTCTTT	CASSPRTGLNTEAFF
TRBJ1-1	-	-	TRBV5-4	TGTGCCAGCAGCTTGCAGGGGAACACTGAAGCTTTCTTT	CASSLQGNTEAFF
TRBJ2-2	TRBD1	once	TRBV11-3	TGTGCCAGCAGCCCCGAGGGGGCCGCGAACACCGGGGAGCTGTTTTTT	CASSPEGAANTGELFF
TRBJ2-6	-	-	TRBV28	TGTGCCAGCAGTCCCCCCCCAGGGCTGGTCGGGGCCAACGTCCTGACTTTC	CASSPPPGLVGANVLTF
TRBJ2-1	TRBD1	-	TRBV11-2	TGTGCCAGCAGCAAATTACAGGGGGCGAGGGGCAATGAGCAGTTCTTC	CASSKLQGARGNEQFF
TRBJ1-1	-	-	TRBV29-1	TGCAGCGCAGAGCCTATGAACACTGAAGCTTTCTTT	CSAEPMNTEAFF
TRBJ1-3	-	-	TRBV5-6	TGTGCCAGCAGCTTTCCTTCGGCAGGGGGAAACACCATATATTTT	CASSFPSAGGNTIYF
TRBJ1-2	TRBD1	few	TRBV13	TGTGCCAGCAGCACAGGGGGGGAAGATGGCTACACCTTC	CASSTGGEDGYTF
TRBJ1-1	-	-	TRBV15	TGTGCCACCAGCAGAGATCCAGGCCTAACTGAAGCTTTCTTT	CATSRDPGLTEAFF
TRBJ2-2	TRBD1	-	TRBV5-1	TGCGCCAGCAGCTACCGGGACAGGGGTGGCGGGGAGCTGTTTTTT	CASSYRDRGGGELFF
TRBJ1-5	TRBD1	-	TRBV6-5	TGTGCCAGCAGTCAACAGGGGGGGAGACAGCCCCAGCATTTT	CASSQQGGRQPQHF
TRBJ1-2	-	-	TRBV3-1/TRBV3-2	TGTGCCAGCAGCCCAGCCGGAGGGCTTTGGGGCTACACCTTC	CASSPAGGLWGYTF
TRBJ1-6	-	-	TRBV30	TGTGCCTGGAGTATAGACTCCTATAATTCACCCCTCCACTTT	CAWSIDSYNSPLHF
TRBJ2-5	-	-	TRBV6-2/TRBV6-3	TGTGCCAGCAGTTTCCGTGGGGGCGAGACCCAGTACTTC	CASSFRGGETQYF
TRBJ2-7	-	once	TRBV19	TGTGCCAGTAGTATGGCGCGGCCCTCGACCGAGCAGTACTTC	CASSMARPSTEQYF
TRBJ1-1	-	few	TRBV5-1	TGCGCCAGCAGCTTTACAGTGGTGAACACTGAAGCTTTCTTT	CASSFTVVNTEAFF
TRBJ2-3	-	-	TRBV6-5	TGTGCCAGCAGACGTGGGGACATCACAGATACGCAGTATTTT	CASRRGDITDTQYF
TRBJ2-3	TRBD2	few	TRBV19	TGTGCCAGTAGCCCGGGAGGGGTAATAGATACGCAGTATTTT	CASSPGGVIDTQYF